The present T cell receptor (beta chain) was sequenced within a study of T cells in Graves' hyperthyroidism and ophthalmopathy. As for the study in general: The blood sample was taken at first diagnosis, before treatment began. Study-level findings and limits: Among clonotypes expanded in thyroid above 0.001, most were also found in blood. Ophthalmopathy and stable hyperthyroidism were separated by a 13 V-J model.

This CDR3 has 13 residues. Germline CDR1 and CDR2: MNHNS and SASEGT. Diagnoses used clinical symptoms, serum thyroxine and TRAb, thyroid ultrasound and orbital computed tomography. This clonotype occurred many times. Its specificity is not known. One end of the junction fails to match germline, which may point to a read error. There were TCR beta CDR3 regions amplified from RNA transcripts. First-round RT-PCR with HTBI primers amplified the TCR CDR3 region. From the multiplex PCR reads, TCRdb called clonotypes with MiXCR, one entry per CDR3 protein. Of roughly 530,000 distinct CDR3 sequences detected, roughly a sixth appear once; the ten largest clones hold 17%.

Sequenced: blood. The sequence was obtained from a young woman with Graves' ophthalmopathy. The chain employs TRBV6-1 and TRBJ1-1, with 11 positions matching TRBD1. The CDR3 is CASRDRGNTEALF. The CDR3 region has the DNA TGTGCCAGCCGGGACAGGGGGAACACTGAAGCTCTCTTT.